This passage covers 16 T cell receptor beta chains from one sample sequenced in a study of Ad26.COV2.S vaccination and SARS-CoV-2 variants. Stated treatment: about 20 received Ad26.COV2.S at low or high dose, single or two shots; five or six received placebo; per-sample allocation not given. Following the first vaccine or placebo injection, samples were taken on day 63. Profiled with immunoSEQ multiplex PCR; TCRdb holds only in-frame clones, not every one. The sample consists of under 600,000 clones, about 89% of them appearing once. The material was peripheral blood, obtained in a trial of Ad26.COV2.S vaccine versus placebo. These receptors were obtained from a person aged 18-60 years who received the Ad26.COV2.S COVID-19 vaccine or a placebo.

The rearrangement joins TRBV5-4 to TRBJ2-3; the D gene is possibly TRBD2 (5 bases). The germline V and J ends were trimmed by 0 bases and 1 base, with 9 bases remaining between them. The CDR3 totals 15 residues. The germline V gene encodes CDR1 SGHNT and CDR2 YYREEE (reference sequence). CDR3: CASSLVYGGTDTQYF. In nucleotides, the CDR3 is TGTGCCAGCAGCTTGGTTTACGGGGGCACAGATACGCAGTATTTT.

In the case of this clone: This same CDR3 is encoded by further DNA sequences in the sample. The chain uses TRBV27 and TRBJ1-6; D remains ambiguous. Trimming pared 2 bases from V and 7 bases from J, leaving 3 bases between. Germline V gene data show CDR1 as MNHEY and CDR2 as SMNVEV (reference sequence). This CDR3 is 12 amino acids long. CDR3 sequence: CASSLPNSPLHF. In DNA form, the CDR3 reads TGTGCCAGCAGTTTACCCAATTCACCCCTCCACTTT.

The V gene is TRBV5-1, the J gene TRBJ2-1; TRBD2 matches at 13 bases. Germline V CDR1 and CDR2: SGHRS, YFSETQ. The CDR3 covers 14 residues. Trimming removed 4 bases from V and 7 bases from J; junction bases left unmatched: 2. CDR3 nucleotides: TGCGCCAGCAGCCGACTAGCGGGGGGTAATGAGCAGTTCTTC. Translating it yields CASSRLAGGNEQFF.

This sequence joins TRBV2 and TRBJ2-1; 7 bases map to TRBD1. The J segment lost 10 bases and the V segment lost 2 bases, leaving 5 bases of the junction unmatched. The germline CDR1 and CDR2 sequences are SNHLY and FYNNEI. This CDR3 spans 13 amino acids. The CDR3 DNA reads as TGTGCCAGCAGTGAAAGGGACAGAGGAGAGCAGTTCTTC. Protein: CASSERDRGEQFF.

This clone has only one observation. The same CDR3 can be traced to other DNA sequences in this sample. The J gene is TRBJ2-7, the V gene TRBV6-5, with 10 bases matching TRBD2. The CDR3 loop spans 15 amino acids. CDR1 is MNHEY and CDR2 is SVGAGI in the germline V gene. V gave up 5 bases and J gave up 0 bases; unmatched junction bases: 4. The DNA for the CDR3 is TGTGCCAGCAGTACGGGACTAGCGAGCTCCTACGAGCAGTACTTC. Its protein product is CASSTGLASSYEQYF.

There are a few counts of this clone. The chain combines TRBV19 with TRBJ1-5, with D perhaps TRBD1 (6 bases). The CDR3 runs to 14 residues. Trimming took 6 bases from V and 7 from J, leaving 16 bases between them. The germline gives CDR1 LNHDA, CDR2 SQIVND (reference sequence). The DNA for the CDR3 is TGTGCCAGTAGCCCTACAGGGCCGGGACAGCCCCAGCATTTT. Translation gives CASSPTGPGQPQHF.

V usage is TRBV19 and J usage is TRBJ2-5; D assignment may be TRBD1 or TRBD2 (6 bases each). V was cut by 3 bases and J by 5 bases, with 13 bases left in between. This CDR3 spans 14 amino acids. Germline CDR1 reads LNHDA; CDR2 reads SQIVND (reference sequence). CDR3 amino acids: CASSMTQGRETQYF. The CDR3 DNA reads as TGTGCCAGTAGTATGACGCAGGGGAGGGAGACCCAGTACTTC.

The chain has TRBV5-1 and TRBJ2-7, with D uncertain. CDR1 and CDR2 (germline): SGHRS, YFSETQ. The germline V and J ends were trimmed by 0 bases and 1 base, with 14 bases remaining between them. The CDR3 extends over 16 amino acids. CDR3 DNA: TGCGCCAGCAGCTTGGTCGGGCCGGGTCAGTCCTACGAGCAGTACTTC. Residues: CASSLVGPGQSYEQYF.

The chain carries TRBV9 and TRBJ2-1; D possibly corresponds to TRBD2 (6 bases). The germline V gene has CDR1 SGDLS and CDR2 YYNGEE. This CDR3 is built from 14 residues. V lost 0 bases to trimming and J lost 15 bases, with 19 bases between them. CDR3 loop: CASSVDPSAASPFF. The CDR3 nucleotides read TGTGCCAGCAGCGTAGACCCTAGCGCAGCTTCCCCGTTCTTC.

The chain joins TRBV7-6 to TRBJ2-7; D not resolved. The germline V and J ends were trimmed by 0 bases and 0 bases, with 9 bases remaining between them. The germline V gene encodes CDR1 SGHVS and CDR2 FNYEAQ. The length of the CDR3 is 15 residues. In DNA, the CDR3 is TGTGCCAGCAGCTTAGCGCGGTCTACCTCCTACGAGCAGTACTTC. It encodes CASSLARSTSYEQYF.

The chain uses TRBV7-8 and TRBJ2-5, with TRBD1 matching over 10 bases. This CDR3 has 17 residues. Germline loops: CDR1 SGHVS, CDR2 FQNEAQ. J was trimmed by 5 bases and V by 1 base; bases with no gene match: 10. As DNA, the CDR3 is TGTGCCAGCAGCTTAGGGACAGGGGGGAGGTCGCGGGAGACCCAGTACTTC. As protein: CASSLGTGGRSRETQYF.

V gene TRBV11-2 combines with J gene TRBJ1-2, with D possibly matching TRBD1 (6 bases). The ends were cut back, 5 bases at V and 0 bases at J, with 13 bases in the middle. The CDR3 spans 15 residues. The V gene's germline CDR1 is SGHAT and CDR2 FQNNGV. CDR3 nucleotide sequence: TGTGCCAGCAGCCGAGGGGGGGCGACTAACTATGGCTACACCTTC. This translates into CASSRGGATNYGYTF. Full variable domain (missing parts from reference TRBV11-2 and TRBJ1-2): EAGVAQSPRYKIIEKRQSVAFWCNPISGHATLYWYQQILGQGPKLLIQFQNNGVVDDSQLPKDRFSAERLKGVDSTLKIQPAKLEDSAVYLCASSRGGATNYGYTFGSGTRLTVV.

The gene calls are TRBV6-1 and TRBJ1-2, with 7 bases matching TRBD1. The V gene end was trimmed by 6 bases and the J gene end by 11 bases; junction bases not matched to a gene: 12. CDR3 length equals 13 residues. Germline V gives CDR1 MNHNS, CDR2 SASEGT. CDR3 nucleotide sequence: TGTGCCAGCAGATACGACAGGGAGGTACGGTACACCTTC. Amino acid sequence: CASRYDREVRYTF.

V is TRBV11-2 and J is TRBJ2-1, with D perhaps matching TRBD2 (5 bases). Germline lookup yields CDR1 SGHAT and CDR2 FQNNGV. The CDR3 runs to 13 residues. V lost 5 bases and J lost 5, with 10 bases in between. CDR3 sequence reads: CASSPQRNNEQFF. Written as DNA, the CDR3 is TGTGCCAGCAGCCCCCAGCGGAACAATGAGCAGTTCTTC. The full variable domain, completed using reference TRBV11-2 and TRBJ2-1, is EAGVAQSPRYKIIEKRQSVAFWCNPISGHATLYWYQQILGQGPKLLIQFQNNGVVDDSQLPKDRFSAERLKGVDSTLKIQPAKLEDSAVYLCASSPQRNNEQFFGPGTRLTVL.

The rearrangement uses TRBV27 and TRBJ2-1, with 7 positions matching TRBD1. The trim removed 6 bases at V and 6 bases at J, leaving 11 bases unmatched. In germline, CDR1 is MNHEY, CDR2 SMNVEV (reference sequence). The CDR3 has 15 residues. The CDR3 spells CASRRPGTASNEQFF. CDR3 in DNA: TGTGCCAGCAGACGCCCCGGGACAGCGAGCAATGAGCAGTTCTTC.

The J gene is TRBJ2-3, the V gene TRBV4-1, with 13 bases matching TRBD2. The CDR3 totals 18 residues. V gave up 0 bases and J gave up 5 bases; unmatched junction bases: 8. Germline V gene data show CDR1 as MGHRA and CDR2 as YSYEKL. The CDR3 DNA reads as TGCGCCAGCAGCCAAGAACTAGCGGGAGGGCCGGGCTTAGATACGCAGTATTTT. Amino acid sequence: CASSQELAGGPGLDTQYF.